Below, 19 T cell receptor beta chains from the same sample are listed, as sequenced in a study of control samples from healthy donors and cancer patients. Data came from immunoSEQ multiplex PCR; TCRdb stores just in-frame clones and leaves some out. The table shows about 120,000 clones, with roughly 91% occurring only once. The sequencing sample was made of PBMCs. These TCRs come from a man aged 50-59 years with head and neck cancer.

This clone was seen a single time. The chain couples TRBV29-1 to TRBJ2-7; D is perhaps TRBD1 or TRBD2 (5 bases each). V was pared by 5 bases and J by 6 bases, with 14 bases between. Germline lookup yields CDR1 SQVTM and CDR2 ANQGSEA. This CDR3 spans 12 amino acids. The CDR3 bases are TGCAGCGTTCCCACAGGACGGGGCGAGCAGTACTTC. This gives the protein CSVPTGRGEQYF.

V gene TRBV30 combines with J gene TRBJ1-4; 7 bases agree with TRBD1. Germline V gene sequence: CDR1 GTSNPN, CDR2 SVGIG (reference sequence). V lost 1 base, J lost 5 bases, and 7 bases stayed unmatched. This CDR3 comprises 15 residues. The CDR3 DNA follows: TGTGCCTGGAGTGGCACGACAGGGATGAATGAAAAACTGTTTTTT. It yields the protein CAWSGTTGMNEKLFF.

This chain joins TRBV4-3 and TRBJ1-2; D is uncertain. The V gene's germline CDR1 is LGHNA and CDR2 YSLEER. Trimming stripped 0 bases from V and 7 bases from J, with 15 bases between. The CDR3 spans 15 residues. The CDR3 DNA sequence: TGCGCCAGCAGCCAAGATCGGAGGAGGGAACTTGGCTACACCTTC. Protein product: CASSQDRRRELGYTF.

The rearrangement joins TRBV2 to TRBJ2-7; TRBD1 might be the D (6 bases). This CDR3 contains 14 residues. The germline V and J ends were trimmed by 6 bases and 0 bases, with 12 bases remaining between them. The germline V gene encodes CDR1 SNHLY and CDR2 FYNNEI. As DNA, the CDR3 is TGTGCCAGCAGGGACAGACAGGTCTCCTACGAGCAGTACTTC. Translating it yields CASRDRQVSYEQYF.

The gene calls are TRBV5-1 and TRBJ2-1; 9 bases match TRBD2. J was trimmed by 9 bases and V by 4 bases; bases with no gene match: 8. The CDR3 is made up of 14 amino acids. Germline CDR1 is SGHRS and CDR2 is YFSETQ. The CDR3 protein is CASSTGLASGEQFF. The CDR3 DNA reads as TGCGCCAGCAGCACGGGACTAGCATCAGGTGAGCAGTTCTTC.

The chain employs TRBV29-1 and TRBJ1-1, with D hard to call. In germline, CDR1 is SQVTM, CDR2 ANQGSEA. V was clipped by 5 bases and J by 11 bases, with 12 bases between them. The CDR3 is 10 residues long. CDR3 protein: CSVYEPPAFF. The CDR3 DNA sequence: TGCAGCGTTTATGAGCCTCCCGCTTTCTTT.

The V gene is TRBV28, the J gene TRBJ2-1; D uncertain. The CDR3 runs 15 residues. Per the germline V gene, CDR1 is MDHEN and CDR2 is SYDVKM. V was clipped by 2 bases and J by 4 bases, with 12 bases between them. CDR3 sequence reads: CASSLGSRRYNEQFF. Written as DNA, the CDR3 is TGTGCCAGCAGTTTAGGGTCGCGGCGGTACAATGAGCAGTTCTTC.

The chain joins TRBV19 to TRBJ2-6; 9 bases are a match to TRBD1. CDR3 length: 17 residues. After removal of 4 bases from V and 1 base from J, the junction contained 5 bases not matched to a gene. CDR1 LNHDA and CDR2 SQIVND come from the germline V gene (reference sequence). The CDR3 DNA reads TGTGCCAGTAGTACCCGACAGGGGGGGTCTGGGGCCAACGTCCTGACTTTC. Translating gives CASSTRQGGSGANVLTF.

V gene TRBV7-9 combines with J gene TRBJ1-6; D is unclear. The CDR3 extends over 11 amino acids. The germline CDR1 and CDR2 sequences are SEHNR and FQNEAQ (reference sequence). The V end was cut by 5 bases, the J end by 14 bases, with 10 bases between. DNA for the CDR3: TGTGCCAGCAGCCCCAGAACCACCCTCCACTTT. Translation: CASSPRTTLHF.

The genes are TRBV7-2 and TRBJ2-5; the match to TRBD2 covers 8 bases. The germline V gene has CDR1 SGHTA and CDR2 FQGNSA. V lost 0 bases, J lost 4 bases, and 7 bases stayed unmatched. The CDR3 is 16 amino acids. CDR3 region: CASSLASSGVGETQYF. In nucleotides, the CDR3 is TGTGCCAGCAGCTTAGCTAGTAGCGGGGTCGGAGAGACCCAGTACTTC. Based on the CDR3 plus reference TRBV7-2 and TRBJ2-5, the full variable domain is GAGVSQSPSNKVTEKGKDVELRCDPISGHTALYWYRQSLGQGLEFLIYFQGNSAPDKSGLPSDRFSAERTGGSVSTLTIQRTQQEDSAVYLCASSLASSGVGETQYFGPGTRLLVL.

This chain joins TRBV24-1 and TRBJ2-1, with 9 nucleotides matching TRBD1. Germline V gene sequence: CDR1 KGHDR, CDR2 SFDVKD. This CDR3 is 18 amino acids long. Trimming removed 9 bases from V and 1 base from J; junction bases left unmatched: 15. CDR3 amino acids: CATSSGQGGTRSYNEQFF. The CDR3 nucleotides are TGTGCCACCTCGTCGGGACAGGGCGGCACTAGGTCCTACAATGAGCAGTTCTTC.

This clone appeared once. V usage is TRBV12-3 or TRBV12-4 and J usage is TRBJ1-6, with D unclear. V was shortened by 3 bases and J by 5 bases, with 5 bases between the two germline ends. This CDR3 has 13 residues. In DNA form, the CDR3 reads TGTGCCAGCAGTTTGTTTGATAATTCACCCCTCCACTTT. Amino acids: CASSLFDNSPLHF.

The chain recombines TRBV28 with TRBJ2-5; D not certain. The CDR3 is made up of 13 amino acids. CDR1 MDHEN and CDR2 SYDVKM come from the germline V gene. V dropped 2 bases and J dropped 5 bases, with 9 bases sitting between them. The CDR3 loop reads CASSLEGWETQYF. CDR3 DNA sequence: TGTGCCAGCAGTTTAGAAGGGTGGGAGACCCAGTACTTC.

DNA for the CDR3: TGTGCCAGCTCACCACTTCTCGACAGGGACTATGGCTACACCTTC. It codes for CASSPLLDRDYGYTF. The chain links TRBV18 to TRBJ1-2; TRBD1 matches 7 bases. There are 15 residues in the CDR3. Germline V gene lookup returns CDR1 KGHSH and CDR2 LQKENI. The ends lost 1 base at V and 3 bases at J; junction bases unmatched: 5.

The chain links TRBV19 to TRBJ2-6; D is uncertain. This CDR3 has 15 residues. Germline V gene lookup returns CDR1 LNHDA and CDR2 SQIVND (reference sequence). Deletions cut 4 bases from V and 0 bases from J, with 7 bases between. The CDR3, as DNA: TGTGCCAGTAGTAAAACCTCCTCTGGGGCCAACGTCCTGACTTTC. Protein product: CASSKTSSGANVLTF.

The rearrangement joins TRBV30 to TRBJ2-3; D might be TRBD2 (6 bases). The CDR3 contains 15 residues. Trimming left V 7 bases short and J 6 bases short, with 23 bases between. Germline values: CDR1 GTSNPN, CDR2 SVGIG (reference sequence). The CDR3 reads CASYHGGALQDTQYF. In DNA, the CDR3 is TGTGCCTCCTATCACGGCGGGGCCCTCCAGGATACGCAGTATTTT. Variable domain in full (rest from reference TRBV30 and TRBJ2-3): SQTIHQWPATLVQPVGSPLSLECTVEGTSNPNLYWYRQAAGRGLQLLFYSVGIGQISSEVPQNLSASRPQDRQFILSSKKLLLSDSGFYLCASYHGGALQDTQYFGPGTRLTVL.

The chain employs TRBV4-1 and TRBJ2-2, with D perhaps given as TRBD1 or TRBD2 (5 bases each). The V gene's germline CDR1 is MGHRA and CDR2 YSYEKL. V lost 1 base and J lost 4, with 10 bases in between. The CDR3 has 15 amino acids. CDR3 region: CASSQVERGTGELFF. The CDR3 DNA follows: TGCGCCAGCAGCCAAGTAGAGAGGGGCACCGGGGAGCTGTTTTTT.

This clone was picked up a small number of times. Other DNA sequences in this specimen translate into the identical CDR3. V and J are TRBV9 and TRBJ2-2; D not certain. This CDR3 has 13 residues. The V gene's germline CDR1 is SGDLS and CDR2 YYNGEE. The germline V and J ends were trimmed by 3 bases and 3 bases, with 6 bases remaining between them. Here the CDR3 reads CASSALYTGELFF. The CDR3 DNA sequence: TGTGCCAGCAGCGCCCTTTACACCGGGGAGCTGTTTTTT.

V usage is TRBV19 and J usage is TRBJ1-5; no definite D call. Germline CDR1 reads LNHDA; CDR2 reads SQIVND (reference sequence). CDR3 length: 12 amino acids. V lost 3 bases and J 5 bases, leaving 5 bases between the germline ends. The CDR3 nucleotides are TGTGCCAGTAGTATCGGGGATCAGCCCCAGCATTTT. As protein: CASSIGDQPQHF.